Reported below is one T cell receptor (beta chain). The sample originates from a study of blood T cells in healthy people across ages. Alongside a J-beta primer mix, a sample-barcoded 5' primer served in a second PCR lasting about 6 to 12 cycles. TCRdb passed the 5' RACE reads through MiXCR, listing each CDR3 protein once. The sample lists approximately 1.5 million distinct CDR3 sequences, around 35% occurring once. CDR1 is SQVTM, CDR2 ANQGSEA, per germline. V shed 6 bases, J shed 2 bases, and the junction held 6 bases outside the gene matches. The CDR3 runs 13 residues. Sequenced input: blood. The clonotype comes from a woman in her 30s in good health. The rearrangement uses TRBV29-1 and TRBJ2-5; 7 nucleotides agree with TRBD1. DNA for the CDR3: TGCAGCGTGAGACAGGGTGGGCAAGAGACCCAGTACTTC. Its translation is CSVRQGGQETQYF.